Sequencing of this T cell receptor beta chain was carried out in a study of technical replicates of blood from several donors. Profiling relied on immunoSEQ multiplex PCR, and the TCRdb table lists in-frame clones only, not all of them. The sample lists some 62,000 clones, around 87% occurring once. From germline, CDR1 is SEHNR and CDR2 FQNEAQ (reference sequence). After removal of 1 base from V and 6 bases from J, the junction contained 6 bases not matched to a gene. CDR3 length: 16 residues. Only a few counts were recorded for this clone. The TCR was taken from a human donor in good health. Some clones in this sample may be carry-over from other donors' samples. The source material was PBMCs. The V gene is TRBV7-9, the J gene TRBJ1-5, with 10 positions matching TRBD1. The CDR3: CASSLVTGGRSQPQHF. The CDR3 DNA reads as TGTGCCAGCAGCTTAGTGACAGGGGGCAGGAGTCAGCCCCAGCATTTT. The full variable domain, in which reference TRBV7-9 and TRBJ1-5 provide the parts outside the CDR3, is DTGVSQNPRHKITKRGQNVTFRCDPISEHNRLYWYRQTLGQGPEFLTYFQNEAQLEKSRLLSDRFSAERPKGSFSTLEIQRTEQGDSAMYLCASSLVTGGRSQPQHFGDGTRLSIL.